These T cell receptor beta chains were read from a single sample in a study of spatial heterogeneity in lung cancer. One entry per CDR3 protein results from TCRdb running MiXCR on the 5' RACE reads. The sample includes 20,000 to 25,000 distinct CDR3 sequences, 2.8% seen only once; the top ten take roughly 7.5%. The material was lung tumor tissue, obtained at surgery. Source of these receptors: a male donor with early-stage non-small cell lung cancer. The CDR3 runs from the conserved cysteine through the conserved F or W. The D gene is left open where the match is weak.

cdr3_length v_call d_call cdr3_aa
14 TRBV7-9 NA CASSLTGALDIQYF
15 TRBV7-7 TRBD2 CASSSGTSGTGELFF
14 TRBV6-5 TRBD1 CASSYGQGSYEQYF
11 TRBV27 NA CASRLGTEAFF
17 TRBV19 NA CASSIKGKFIGNQPQHF
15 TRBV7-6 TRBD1 CASSSWTGENYEQYF
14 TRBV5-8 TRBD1 CASSSDRERTEAFF
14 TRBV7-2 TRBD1 CASSPGQGRTEAFF
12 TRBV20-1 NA CSARDRPGGYTF
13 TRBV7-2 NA CASRPTSNQPQHF
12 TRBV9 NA CASSADTDTQYF
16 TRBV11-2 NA CASSQLGGGMNNEQFF
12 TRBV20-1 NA CSASYSTDTQYF
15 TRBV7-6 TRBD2 CASSITGTRGNEQFF
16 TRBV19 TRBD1 CASSVDRGRITGELFF
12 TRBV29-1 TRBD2 CSVGRDTGELFF
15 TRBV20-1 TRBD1 CSASRDRGLGSPLHF
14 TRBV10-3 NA CAISEDMGPYEQYF
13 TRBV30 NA CAWSYRGTSPLHF
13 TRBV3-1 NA CASSGRGVEKLFF
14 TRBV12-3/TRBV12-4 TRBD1 CASSFVGTGSEAFF
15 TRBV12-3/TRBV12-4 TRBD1 CASSSVRQGGTEAFF
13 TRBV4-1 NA CASSPGPSYEQYF
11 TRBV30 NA CALEVMGGYTF
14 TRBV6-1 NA CASSEYRSNQPQHF
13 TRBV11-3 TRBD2 CASRSGTSVEQFF
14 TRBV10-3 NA CAISEVSGANVLTF
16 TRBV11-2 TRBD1 CASSVWRGTGAHEQYF
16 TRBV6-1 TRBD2 CASGSGGGINQETQYF
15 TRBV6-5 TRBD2 CASRTGLAGVPEQFF
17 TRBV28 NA CASSGASGGFGNTEAFF
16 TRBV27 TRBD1 CASSPRNRGFAYEQYF
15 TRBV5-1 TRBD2 CASSLPTSGSYEQYF
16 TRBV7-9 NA CASSPAGPTSTDTQYF
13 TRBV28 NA CASRPQGGETQYF
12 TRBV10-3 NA CATQQDSYEQYF
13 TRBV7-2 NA CASSFTGVNEQYF
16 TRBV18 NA CASSLFTRQTSYEQYF
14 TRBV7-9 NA CASSLGQSNYGYTF
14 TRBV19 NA CASSIEYSYNEQFF
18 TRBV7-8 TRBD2 CASSSLVLTSGSWDEQFF